Listed below are T cell receptor beta chains from one sample, sequenced in a study of shared clonotypes between healthy human individuals. Repertoires were generated with immunoSEQ multiplex PCR, while TCRdb's copy carries only in-frame clones and drops some. The sample contains roughly 650,000 clones, about 96% of which appear only once. Sequenced: naive CD8+ T cells sorted from blood. All receptors derive from a woman aged 25-40 years in good health. Both conserved end residues are part of each CDR3. A D gene is named only where the DNA matches it firmly. Part of the rows lack a size; the others show once, few, many or a class for expanded clones.

CDR3nt: TGCGCCAGCAGGGCAGGACTAGCGGGAAAAAACTTC; CDR3aa: CASRAGLAGKNF; abundance: NA; j_gene: TRBJ2-7; d_gene: TRBD2; v_gene: TRBV10-2
CDR3nt: TGCAGCGATAGAAGCGGGGCGGGGACCGGGGAGCTGTTTTTT; CDR3aa: CSDRSGAGTGELFF; abundance: NA; j_gene: TRBJ2-2; d_gene: TRBD2; v_gene: TRBV29-1
CDR3nt: TGCGCCAGCAGCTTGGGGACTGAGCAGTTCTTC; CDR3aa: CASSLGTEQFF; abundance: NA; j_gene: TRBJ2-1; d_gene: NA; v_gene: TRBV5-1
CDR3nt: TGTGCCATCAGGGGGGACGGCGGCCATCAAGAGACCCAGTACTTC; CDR3aa: CAIRGDGGHQETQYF; abundance: NA; j_gene: TRBJ2-5; d_gene: NA; v_gene: TRBV10-3
CDR3nt: TGTGCCAGCAGCGTAGATCGGGGGGGACGTCAAGAGACCCAGTACTTC; CDR3aa: CASSVDRGGRQETQYF; abundance: NA; j_gene: TRBJ2-5; d_gene: TRBD2; v_gene: TRBV9
CDR3nt: TGTGCCAGCAGTTACACAGACAATGAGCAGTTCTTC; CDR3aa: CASSYTDNEQFF; abundance: once; j_gene: TRBJ2-1; d_gene: NA; v_gene: TRBV6-6
CDR3nt: TGTGCCAGAAGCTTGGGCGTCTACGAGCAGTACTTC; CDR3aa: CARSLGVYEQYF; abundance: few; j_gene: TRBJ2-7; d_gene: NA; v_gene: TRBV5-3
CDR3nt: TGTGCCAGCAGCCCAGGGACACCGCACACTGAAGCTTTCTTT; CDR3aa: CASSPGTPHTEAFF; abundance: NA; j_gene: TRBJ1-1; d_gene: NA; v_gene: TRBV6-5
CDR3nt: TGTGCCAGCAGCGTATTCGGAGAGACCCAGTACTTC; CDR3aa: CASSVFGETQYF; abundance: NA; j_gene: TRBJ2-5; d_gene: NA; v_gene: TRBV7-9
CDR3nt: TGTGCCAGCAGCCCACTAGGGACAGGCTACGAGCAGTACTTC; CDR3aa: CASSPLGTGYEQYF; abundance: NA; j_gene: TRBJ2-7; d_gene: TRBD1; v_gene: TRBV11-1
CDR3nt: TGTGCCTGGAGAAGGGAAACTGAAGCTTTCTTT; CDR3aa: CAWRRETEAFF; abundance: NA; j_gene: TRBJ1-1; d_gene: NA; v_gene: TRBV30
CDR3nt: TGCAGCGTTGAACCGATTTTCCCCGACAATGAGCAGTTCTTC; CDR3aa: CSVEPIFPDNEQFF; abundance: NA; j_gene: TRBJ2-1; d_gene: NA; v_gene: TRBV29-1
CDR3nt: TGTGCCAGTAGTATAGATCTAGTAGCAGGGATGAACACTGAAGCTTTCTTT; CDR3aa: CASSIDLVAGMNTEAFF; abundance: NA; j_gene: TRBJ1-1; d_gene: NA; v_gene: TRBV19
CDR3nt: TGTGCCAGCGGCCACCCCGGGACAGATTATGGCTACACCTTC; CDR3aa: CASGHPGTDYGYTF; abundance: NA; j_gene: TRBJ1-2; d_gene: TRBD1; v_gene: TRBV6-5
CDR3nt: TGTGCCACCAGCAGTACAGGGGGCAATCAGCCCCAGCATTTT; CDR3aa: CATSSTGGNQPQHF; abundance: NA; j_gene: TRBJ1-5; d_gene: TRBD1; v_gene: TRBV15
CDR3nt: TGTGCCAGTAGCCCCCACCAGCTGGGGGGGCCAAGCTCCTACGAGCAGTACTTC; CDR3aa: CASSPHQLGGPSSYEQYF; abundance: NA; j_gene: TRBJ2-7; d_gene: NA; v_gene: TRBV19
CDR3nt: TGCGCCAGCAGTGAGTCGCGTTTATCCGGGAGGAACCCCTACGAGCAGTACTTC; CDR3aa: CASSESRLSGRNPYEQYF; abundance: NA; j_gene: TRBJ2-7; d_gene: TRBD2; v_gene: TRBV10-2
CDR3nt: TGTGCCAGCAGCCAAGAATTGGACCCACCCCTCCACTTT; CDR3aa: CASSQELDPPLHF; abundance: NA; j_gene: TRBJ1-6; d_gene: NA; v_gene: TRBV4-2
CDR3nt: TGTGCCAGCAGCCCCCCCGGGGGGGCTCGAGGGCACGAGCAGTACTTC; CDR3aa: CASSPPGGARGHEQYF; abundance: NA; j_gene: TRBJ2-7; d_gene: TRBD2; v_gene: TRBV5-4
CDR3nt: TGTGCCAGCAGCACCAGCGGGAGGTATGGCGGGGAGCTGTTTTTT; CDR3aa: CASSTSGRYGGELFF; abundance: NA; j_gene: TRBJ2-2; d_gene: TRBD2; v_gene: TRBV9
CDR3nt: TGTGCCAGCAGCTTAACCTCAGGGAGTGAAAAACTGTTTTTT; CDR3aa: CASSLTSGSEKLFF; abundance: once; j_gene: TRBJ1-4; d_gene: NA; v_gene: TRBV7-9
CDR3nt: TGCGCCAGCAGCTTGGCCTCCGGGACAGGGGGTGGAGAGCAGTACTTC; CDR3aa: CASSLASGTGGGEQYF; abundance: once; j_gene: TRBJ2-7; d_gene: TRBD1; v_gene: TRBV5-1
CDR3nt: TGTGCCAGCAGCGGGACCGACAGCACAGATACGCAGTATTTT; CDR3aa: CASSGTDSTDTQYF; abundance: NA; j_gene: TRBJ2-3; d_gene: NA; v_gene: TRBV2
CDR3nt: TGTGCCAGCAGTCCCACCCTCAGCAGACGAGGAAATGAGCAGTTCTTC; CDR3aa: CASSPTLSRRGNEQFF; abundance: NA; j_gene: TRBJ2-1; d_gene: NA; v_gene: TRBV28
CDR3nt: TGCGCCAGCAGCCATGACTGCCGGGAACCGGTCCCCTACGAGCAGTACTTC; CDR3aa: CASSHDCREPVPYEQYF; abundance: once; j_gene: TRBJ2-7; d_gene: NA; v_gene: TRBV4-1
CDR3nt: TGTGCCATCAGTGAGGGGACTAGCGGGAGGCTGGCAGATACGCAGTATTTT; CDR3aa: CAISEGTSGRLADTQYF; abundance: NA; j_gene: TRBJ2-3; d_gene: TRBD2; v_gene: TRBV10-3
CDR3nt: TGTGCCAGCAGTGGCAGGGGAATGAACACTGAAGCTTTCTTT; CDR3aa: CASSGRGMNTEAFF; abundance: NA; j_gene: TRBJ1-1; d_gene: NA; v_gene: TRBV6-1
CDR3nt: TGCGCCAGCAGCATCCGAACTCGAGCCGGGGAGCTGTTTTTT; CDR3aa: CASSIRTRAGELFF; abundance: NA; j_gene: TRBJ2-2; d_gene: NA; v_gene: TRBV5-1
CDR3nt: TGCAGCGTTGAAGACCAGGGTGACTACAATGAGCAGTTCTTC; CDR3aa: CSVEDQGDYNEQFF; abundance: NA; j_gene: TRBJ2-1; d_gene: NA; v_gene: TRBV29-1
CDR3nt: TGTGACAAAGAGCCCCAGCATTTT; CDR3aa: CDKEPQHF; abundance: few; j_gene: TRBJ1-5; d_gene: NA; v_gene: TRBV7-8
CDR3nt: TGTGCCAGCAGTTACAGAACCTACGAGCAGTACTTC; CDR3aa: CASSYRTYEQYF; abundance: NA; j_gene: TRBJ2-7; d_gene: NA; v_gene: TRBV28